The 29 T cell receptor beta chains reported below all come from one sample, sequenced in a study of regulatory T cells in long-lasting Graves disease. The time point denotes: newly diagnosed GD, antithyroid drugs for less than 3 months. The TCR library used RNA extracted from PBMCs. Relying on iRepertoire HTBI primers and Arm-PCR of CDR3 regions, the team built TCR beta libraries. TCRdb re-called the multiplex PCR reads through MiXCR, storing one row per CDR3 protein. The top ten hold roughly 27% of the sample, which has hundreds of thousands of distinct CDR3 sequences, over 15% seen once. The same data also contributed to another study, on T cells in Graves' hyperthyroidism and ophthalmopathy.

Sequenced material: peripheral blood mononuclear cells (PBMCs), taken at new diagnosis, from a patient treated with antithyroid drugs. These receptors came from a man aged 40-50 years with Graves disease.

This clonotype was counted at least ten times. This rearrangement joins TRBV28 to TRBJ2-3, with 9 bases lining up with TRBD2. This CDR3 spans 15 amino acids. Germline V gives CDR1 MDHEN, CDR2 SYDVKM. With V trimmed by 8 bases and J by 1 base, 7 bases remained unmatched. CDR3 amino acids: CASGRGGGGTDTQYF. In nucleotides, the CDR3 is TGTGCCAGCGGGCGAGGCGGGGGGGGCACAGATACGCAGTATTTT. Supplemented by reference TRBV28 and TRBJ2-3, the full variable domain reads DVKVTQSSRYLVKRTGEKVFLECVQDMDHENMFWYRQDPGLGLRLIYFSYDVKMKEKGDIPEGYSVSREKKERFSLILESASTNQTSMYLCASGRGGGGTDTQYFGPGTRLTVL.

The chain is built from TRBV5-4 and TRBJ2-1; 8 bases fit TRBD1. The CDR3 extends over 14 amino acids. Germline V CDR1 and CDR2: SGHNT, YYREEE (reference sequence). V lost 4 bases and J lost 10; bases outside the gene matches: 10. CDR3 region: CASSEQGGAYEQFF. In nucleotides, the CDR3 is TGTGCCAGCAGCGAACAGGGGGGTGCGTACGAGCAGTTCTTC.

The rearrangement uses TRBV11-3 and TRBJ2-2; D unclear. Germline assignment: CDR1 SGHNT and CDR2 YENEEA. CDR3 length: 11 amino acids. V was pared by 11 bases and J by 7 bases, with 11 bases between. CDR3 sequence (DNA): TGTGCCTCAAAAGGTGGCGGGGAGCTGTTTTTT. Translated, it gives CASKGGGELFF. The full variable domain, in which reference TRBV11-3 and TRBJ2-2 provide the parts outside the CDR3, is EAGVVQSPRYKIIEKKQPVAFWCNPISGHNTLYWYLQNLGQGPELLIRYENEEAVDDSQLPKDRFSAERLKGVDSTLKIQPAELGDSAVYLCASKGGGELFFGEGSRLTVL.

The chain carries TRBV10-3 and TRBJ1-5; D ambiguous. Per the germline V gene, CDR1 is ENHRY and CDR2 is SYGVKD. This CDR3 spans 14 amino acids. The V and J ends lost 0 bases and 6 bases respectively, with 9 bases between them. The CDR3: CAISESGQGQPQHF. In DNA, the CDR3 is TGTGCCATCAGTGAGTCGGGCCAAGGTCAGCCCCAGCATTTT.

This clonotype was detected ten times or more. The chain is built from TRBV5-1 and TRBJ2-2; 7 bases align to TRBD1. The CDR3 loop spans 15 amino acids. V shed 4 bases, J shed 0 bases, and the junction held 3 bases outside the gene matches. Germline V gives CDR1 SGHRS, CDR2 YFSETQ. CDR3 loop: CASSTQGANTGELFF. Written as DNA, the CDR3 is TGCGCCAGCAGCACGCAGGGGGCGAACACCGGGGAGCTGTTTTTT.

This clonotype showed up many times. The chain recombines TRBV6-1 with TRBJ2-7; the D is unclear. The germline V and J ends were trimmed by 6 bases and 3 bases, with 6 bases remaining between them. This CDR3 has 11 residues. The germline V gene has CDR1 MNHNS and CDR2 SASEGT. DNA of the CDR3: TGTGCCAGCAGATCGATCTACGAGCAGTACTTC. Amino acid sequence: CASRSIYEQYF.

This clonotype was found once. The chain employs TRBV7-3 and TRBJ2-7; 8 bases are shared with TRBD1. Trimming cost V 2 bases and J 5 bases; bases outside gene matches: 8. The length of the CDR3 is 15 residues. Germline assignment: CDR1 SGHTA and CDR2 FQGTGA. DNA for the CDR3: TGTGCCAGCAGCTTATTAGGCAGGGGGCTAAACGAGCAGTACTTC. Translating gives CASSLLGRGLNEQYF.

This clonotype was counted ten times or more. J is TRBJ1-2 and V is TRBV28; 9 nucleotides match TRBD1. CDR1 is MDHEN and CDR2 is SYDVKM in the germline V gene. The CDR3 spans 16 residues. V dropped 1 base and J dropped 2; count of bases not matched to a gene: 5. The CDR3 protein is CASSLLPGQGNYGYTF. The DNA of the CDR3 is TGTGCCAGCAGTTTATTGCCCGGACAGGGGAACTATGGCTACACCTTC.

The chain employs TRBV10-3 and TRBJ1-5; 8 nucleotides align to TRBD1. CDR3 size: 13 residues. With 10 bases clipped from V and 7 bases from J, the junction kept 9 bases outside the gene matches. Per germline, CDR1 ENHRY and CDR2 SYGVKD. CDR3 in DNA: TGTGCCACGGACAGGGAAAGTCGACAGCCCCAGCATTTT. Amino acids: CATDRESRQPQHF.

The table lists this clonotype with many counts. Sequence at one end of the junction differs from germline and may be a read error. This chain uses TRBV5-1 with TRBJ1-4; D is unresolved. CDR3 length equals 15 residues. Germline V CDR1 and CDR2: SGHRS, YFSETQ. CDR3 bases: TGTGCCAGCAGCTTAGTTGGGTCCGCCAATGAAAAACTGTTTTTT. Its protein product is CASSLVGSANEKLFF. The full variable domain, in which reference TRBV5-1 and TRBJ1-4 provide the parts outside the CDR3, is KAGVTQTPRYLIKTRGQQVTLSCSPISGHRSVSWYQQTPGQGLQFLFEYFSETQRNKGNFPGRFSGRQFSNSRSEMNVSTLELGDSALYLCASSLVGSANEKLFFGSGTQLSVL.

V gene TRBV5-1 combines with J gene TRBJ1-5, with 10 positions matching TRBD1. This CDR3 spans 15 amino acids. V was clipped by 4 bases and J by 7 bases; unmatched bases: 8. The germline CDR1 and CDR2 sequences are SGHRS and YFSETQ. This CDR3 reads CASSPGQGTGQPQHF. The CDR3 bases are TGCGCCAGCAGCCCGGGACAGGGGACGGGACAGCCCCAGCATTTT.

Concerning this clonotype: A read error may be the cause here, since a much bigger clone is one base away. The final CDR3 position lacks the conserved phenylalanine or tryptophan, pointing to a likely read error. This sequence joins TRBV12-5 and TRBJ1-6; D ambiguous. Germline-derived CDR1 and CDR2 are LGHNT and FRNRAP. V was pared by 9 bases and J by 1 base, with 10 bases between. This CDR3 contains 14 residues. CDR3 nucleotide sequence: TGTGCTAGCTCAATCTTTTCCTATAATTCACCCCTCCACTCT. Translated: CASSIFSYNSPLHS.

This clonotype was observed many times. The chain employs TRBV11-2 and TRBJ2-7; TRBD1 aligns across 10 bases. Germline CDR1 SGHAT, CDR2 FQNNGV. After removal of 5 bases from V and 6 bases from J, the junction contained 7 bases not matched to a gene. The CDR3 totals 14 residues. CDR3 in amino acids: CASSPGTGVREQYF. The CDR3 bases are TGTGCCAGCAGCCCCGGGACAGGGGTTCGCGAGCAGTACTTC.

Many counts were recorded for this clonotype. The chain carries TRBV11-2 and TRBJ2-2; 8 bases match TRBD1. Trimming at V came to 5 bases and at J to 7 bases, leaving 9 bases not matched to a gene. Germline V lookup: CDR1 SGHAT, CDR2 FQNNGV. The CDR3 covers 15 residues. CDR3 protein: CASSKTGGAVGELFF. In DNA form, the CDR3 reads TGTGCCAGCAGCAAAACAGGGGGTGCGGTCGGGGAGCTGTTTTTT.

This clonotype was seen ten or more times. The CDR3 loop is CASSLNQPQHF. CDR3 nucleotides: TGTGCCAGCAGTTTGAATCAGCCCCAGCATTTT. The rearrangement uses TRBV28 and TRBJ1-5, with D unresolved. Germline V gene lookup returns CDR1 MDHEN and CDR2 SYDVKM. Trimming took 3 bases from V and 4 from J, leaving 1 base between them. CDR3 size: 11 residues.

This clonotype came up a few times. Given a far larger clone just one base away, this is likely a sequencing read error. The conserved closing phenylalanine or tryptophan is absent in this CDR3, likely reflecting a read error. The chain couples TRBV28 to TRBJ2-5; no clear D gene. TRBJ2-7 matches the DNA end more closely, so the J call is doubtful. This CDR3 spans 11 amino acids. Looked up from germline, CDR1 is MDHEN and CDR2 is SYDVKM. The CDR3 DNA reads as TGTGCCAGCAGTTTATACTACGAGCAGTACCTC. As protein: CASSLYYEQYL.

This clonotype appeared a few times. A junction boundary mismatches the germline segment, possibly from a read error. The V and J genes are TRBV28 and TRBJ2-7, with 9 bases lining up with TRBD2. Germline CDR1 and CDR2: MDHEN and SYDVKM. The CDR3 has 19 amino acids. This CDR3 reads CASSLGTSWTLRSTYEQHF. The DNA for the CDR3 is TGTGCCAGCAGTTTAGGGACTAGCTGGACTCTACGGAGCACCTACGAGCAGCACTTC. The whole variable domain, filled in from reference TRBV28 and TRBJ2-7, reads DVKVTQSSRYLVKRTGEKVFLECVQDMDHENMFWYRQDPGLGLRLIYFSYDVKMKEKGDIPEGYSVSREKKERFSLILESASTNQTSMYLCASSLGTSWTLRSTYEQHFGPGTRLTVT.

At least ten counts were recorded for this clonotype. The V and J genes are TRBV12-3 or TRBV12-4 and TRBJ1-2; 8 bases align to TRBD1. J lost 7 bases, V lost 1 base, and 8 bases had no gene match. CDR3 size: 15 residues. CDR3 protein: CASSLGRGQISGYTF. Here the CDR3 DNA reads TGTGCCAGCAGTTTAGGCAGGGGGCAGATTAGTGGCTACACCTTC.

This chain links TRBV7-3 with TRBJ2-3; 7 bases line up with TRBD1. Unmatched junction bases numbered 2, after V lost 1 base and J lost 7 bases. The CDR3 runs to 13 residues. Germline V gives CDR1 SGHTA, CDR2 FQGTGA. CDR3 in amino acids: CASSLKGANTQYF. The CDR3 region has the DNA TGTGCCAGCAGCTTAAAGGGGGCGAATACGCAGTATTTT.

Ten or more counts support this clonotype. The V and J genes are TRBV3-1 and TRBJ2-5; D gene unclear. With 0 bases removed from V and 8 bases from J, the gap between germline ends came to 7 bases. CDR1 and CDR2 from the germline V gene are LGHDT and YNNKEL (reference sequence). This CDR3 contains 12 residues. CDR3 DNA: TGTGCCAGCAGCCAAGATTCTCGAACCCAGTACTTC. Amino acids: CASSQDSRTQYF.

This clonotype was detected many times. The chain combines TRBV18 with TRBJ1-1; tentatively, D is TRBD1 (5 bases). Trimming took off 7 bases at V and 3 bases at J, with 24 bases between the two ends. Germline V gene lookup returns CDR1 KGHSH and CDR2 LQKENI. The CDR3 contains 17 residues. CDR3 coding DNA: TGTGCCAGCTTACCTGGCCAGGGAGCTGGAGGCTACACTGAAGCTTTCTTT. Encoded protein: CASLPGQGAGGYTEAFF.

This clonotype has at least ten counts. The chain employs TRBV11-2 and TRBJ2-2; D is ambiguous. The germline V gene has CDR1 SGHAT and CDR2 FQNNGV. Trimming took off 5 bases at V and 5 bases at J, with 9 bases between the two ends. This CDR3 comprises 13 residues. The CDR3 reads CASSQVWTGELFF. Here the CDR3 DNA reads TGTGCCAGCAGCCAAGTCTGGACCGGGGAGCTGTTTTTT.

This chain connects TRBV30 to TRBJ1-1; 7 bases map to TRBD1. Trimming took 1 base from V and 1 from J; bases not matched to a gene: 15. Germline V gene lookup returns CDR1 GTSNPN and CDR2 SVGIG (reference sequence). The CDR3 extends over 18 amino acids. The CDR3 DNA sequence: TGTGCCTGGAGTGGGATAACCAAAACAGGGGCCCGGAACACTGAAGCTTTCTTT. Translating it yields CAWSGITKTGARNTEAFF.

A remark on this clonotype: This likely stems from a read error, as it lies one base from a far larger clone. The chain has TRBV3-1 and TRBJ2-5; D gene ambiguous. CDR3 size: 12 residues. Germline assignment: CDR1 LGHDT and CDR2 YNNKEL (reference sequence). CDR3 in amino acids: CTSSKGQETQYF. Here the CDR3 DNA reads TGTACCAGCAGTAAGGGACAAGAGACCCAGTACTTC.

Points on this clonotype: Mismatch with germline at one junction end may stem from a read error. The chain has TRBV12-3 or TRBV12-4 and TRBJ1-1; the D gene is possibly TRBD1 (5 bases). The CDR3 loop spans 13 amino acids. The CDR3 nucleotides are TGTGCCATCAGTGAGGGGAGTACGGCTGAAGCTTTCTTT. It encodes CAISEGSTAEAFF.

This clonotype was picked up many times. The chain combines TRBV6-2 or TRBV6-3 with TRBJ2-1; the D is unclear. V was pared by 5 bases and J by 0 bases, with 14 bases between. The germline CDR1 and CDR2 sequences are MNHEY and SVGEGT. CDR3 size: 16 residues. The CDR3 is CASSEQVDLSYNEQFF. CDR3 sequence (DNA): TGTGCCAGCAGTGAACAAGTAGATCTCTCCTACAATGAGCAGTTCTTC.

As concerns this clonotype: It may be a read error: a sequence one base away is much more abundant. The CDR3 reads CASGQNNRQETQYF. The CDR3 nucleotides read TGTGCCAGCGGCCAAAATAACAGACAAGAGACCCAGTACTTC. This chain connects TRBV3-1 to TRBJ2-1; D gene uncertain. The J call may be in error: the DNA end matches TRBJ2-5 better. Germline CDR1 and CDR2: LGHDT and YNNKEL (reference sequence). The CDR3 covers 14 residues.

This clonotype was detected many times. The genes are TRBV18 and TRBJ1-5, with a tentative D call TRBD1 (6 bases). V was shortened by 3 bases and J by 4 bases, with 10 bases between the two germline ends. The germline V gene encodes CDR1 KGHSH and CDR2 LQKENI. The CDR3 extends over 14 amino acids. The CDR3, as DNA: TGTGCCAGCTCACCGACAGGAACGAATCAGCCCCAGCATTTT. Its protein is CASSPTGTNQPQHF. Looking up the rest from reference TRBV18 and TRBJ1-5 gives the full variable domain: NAGVMQNPRHLVRRRGQEARLRCSPMKGHSHVYWYRQLPEEGLKFMVYLQKENIIDESGMPKERFSAEFPKEGPSILRIQQVVRGDSAAYFCASSPTGTNQPQHFGDGTRLSIL.

Ten or more counts support this clonotype. One junction end disagrees with the germline gene, perhaps due to a read error. The rearrangement uses TRBV5-1 and TRBJ1-1; D gene ambiguous. The CDR3 is 13 residues long. CDR1 is SGHRS, CDR2 YFSETQ, per germline. The CDR3 spells CASSLGPGTEAFF. In DNA form, the CDR3 reads TGTGCCAGCAGCTTAGGTCCGGGGACTGAAGCTTTCTTT. Filled out from reference TRBV5-1 and TRBJ1-1, the complete variable domain reads KAGVTQTPRYLIKTRGQQVTLSCSPISGHRSVSWYQQTPGQGLQFLFEYFSETQRNKGNFPGRFSGRQFSNSRSEMNVSTLELGDSALYLCASSLGPGTEAFFGQGTRLTVV.